The 23 T cell receptor beta chains in this list originate from one sample, sequenced in a study of T cells in narcolepsy. The table came from immunoSEQ multiplex PCR; TCRdb's copy has only in-frame clones and leaves some out. Of tens of thousands of clones listed, around 82% are singletons. What was sequenced was CD45RA- memory CD4+ T cells from PBMCs. The receptors were gathered from a human donor with narcolepsy.

V is TRBV30 and J is TRBJ2-7, with TRBD1 matching 8 bases. Germline-derived CDR1 and CDR2 are GTSNPN and SVGIG (reference sequence). The junction had 7 bases not matched to a gene; V was cut back by 3 bases and J by 9 bases. The CDR3 is 12 amino acids. The DNA for the CDR3 is TGTGCCTGGAGGCCCCCAGGGGGCGGGCAGTACTTC. It codes for CAWRPPGGGQYF.

The V call is TRBV7-2, the J call TRBJ2-3; D might be TRBD1 (6 bases). CDR3 size: 15 residues. Trimming shortened V by 1 base and J by 4 bases, and 12 bases separated the two germline ends. Germline CDR1 reads SGHTA; CDR2 reads FQGNSA. CDR3 amino acids: CASSLGGQDADTQYF. The CDR3 DNA sequence: TGTGCCAGCAGCTTAGGGGGACAAGATGCAGATACGCAGTATTTT.

This clone has a handful of counts. V is TRBV7-2 and J is TRBJ1-6; D remains ambiguous. Trimming pared 5 bases from V and 10 bases from J, leaving 12 bases between. Germline lookup yields CDR1 SGHTA and CDR2 FQGNSA. The CDR3 extends over 13 amino acids. CDR3 bases: TGTGCCAGCAGCCTAATCGGGGAATCACCCCTCCACTTT. Its translation is CASSLIGESPLHF.

The chain uses TRBV5-4 and TRBJ1-2; TRBD1 agrees at 7 bases. Germline V CDR1 and CDR2: SGHNT, YYREEE (reference sequence). The CDR3 is 16 residues long. Trimming removed 6 bases from V and 5 bases from J; junction bases left unmatched: 16. This CDR3 reads CASTKLDRSIPYGYTF. The DNA for the CDR3 is TGTGCCAGCACCAAGCTGGACAGGAGCATTCCTTATGGCTACACCTTC. The whole variable domain, filled in from reference TRBV5-4 and TRBJ1-2, reads ETGVTQSPTHLIKTRGQQVTLRCSSQSGHNTVSWYQQALGQGPQFIFQYYREEENGRGNFPPRFSGLQFPNYSSELNVNALELDDSALYLCASTKLDRSIPYGYTFGSGTRLTVV.

J is TRBJ1-1 and V is TRBV7-2; D may be TRBD1 (5 bases). The CDR3 consists of 15 residues. The ends were cut back, 1 base at V and 9 bases at J, with 18 bases in the middle. Germline-derived CDR1 and CDR2 are SGHTA and FQGNSA. In nucleotides, the CDR3 is TGTGCCAGCAGCTTAGGGGTGAGGGGCCTAAGGAAAGCTTTCTTT. It specifies CASSLGVRGLRKAFF.

The chain recombines TRBV10-3 with TRBJ2-3, with a possible D match to TRBD1 (5 bases). Germline CDR1 reads ENHRY; CDR2 reads SYGVKD. The CDR3 totals 15 residues. V was trimmed by 7 bases and J by 2 bases, leaving 16 bases between them. CDR3 amino acids: CAINPGGANTDTQYF. The CDR3 region has the DNA TGTGCCATCAATCCCGGTGGGGCCAACACAGATACGCAGTATTTT.

The genes are TRBV10-3 and TRBJ2-5, with 9 bases matching TRBD2. The J segment lost 0 bases and the V segment lost 4 bases, leaving 3 bases of the junction unmatched. In germline, CDR1 is ENHRY, CDR2 SYGVKD. The CDR3 totals 15 residues. Here the CDR3 reads CAISGLAGDQETQYF. The CDR3 DNA is TGTGCCATCAGTGGGTTAGCGGGGGACCAAGAGACCCAGTACTTC.

V usage is TRBV5-1 and J usage is TRBJ1-4; weak D call: TRBD1 (5 bases). V dropped 0 bases and J dropped 3 bases, with 6 bases sitting between them. CDR3 length equals 14 residues. Looked up from germline, CDR1 is SGHRS and CDR2 is YFSETQ. The CDR3 DNA reads TGCGCCAGCAGCTTGGAGACAGCTAATGAAAAACTGTTTTTT. Its protein product is CASSLETANEKLFF.

This chain joins TRBV18 and TRBJ1-2; 8 bases are shared with TRBD1. This CDR3 has 15 amino acids. Germline values: CDR1 KGHSH, CDR2 LQKENI. With V trimmed by 6 bases and J by 4 bases, 10 bases remained unmatched. This CDR3 reads CASSPGTGSSYGYTF. CDR3 nucleotide sequence: TGTGCCAGCTCTCCCGGGACAGGAAGTAGCTATGGCTACACCTTC.

The rearrangement links TRBV6-1 to TRBJ2-1; 13 nucleotides align to TRBD2. The CDR3 loop spans 15 amino acids. Germline-derived CDR1 and CDR2 are MNHNS and SASEGT. The ends lost 4 bases at V and 9 bases at J; junction bases unmatched: 6. CDR3: CASSGRTSGGGEQFF. The CDR3 region has the DNA TGTGCCAGCAGTGGTAGGACTAGCGGGGGAGGTGAGCAGTTCTTC.

V usage is TRBV6-1 and J usage is TRBJ2-1; a possible D gene is TRBD1 (6 bases). Germline V gene sequence: CDR1 MNHNS, CDR2 SASEGT. The ends were cut back, 10 bases at V and 0 bases at J, with 13 bases in the middle. The CDR3 totals 14 residues. CDR3 sequence reads: CATLGQHSYNEQFF. DNA for the CDR3: TGTGCCACCCTCGGACAGCACTCCTACAATGAGCAGTTCTTC.

The gene calls are TRBV19 and TRBJ1-6; D call uncertain. CDR3 length: 13 amino acids. Germline lookup yields CDR1 LNHDA and CDR2 SQIVND (reference sequence). Deletions cut 7 bases from V and 7 bases from J, with 11 bases between. The CDR3 coding sequence is TGTGCCAGTACTCCGACCGAGAATTCACCCCTCCACTTT. Translation: CASTPTENSPLHF.

The chain joins TRBV15 to TRBJ1-1; no definite D call. Per germline, CDR1 LNHNV and CDR2 YYDKDF (reference sequence). Trimming pared 1 base from V and 5 bases from J, leaving 11 bases between. CDR3 length: 14 amino acids. CDR3 coding DNA: TGTGCCACCAGCAGAGCTCCGGGAGAAACTGAAGCTTTCTTT. This gives the protein CATSRAPGETEAFF.

The V gene is TRBV9, the J gene TRBJ2-1; 7 bases are shared with TRBD2. Germline CDR1 and CDR2: SGDLS and YYNGEE. CDR3 length: 15 amino acids. After removal of 0 bases from V and 7 bases from J, the junction contained 7 bases not matched to a gene. CDR3 DNA sequence: TGTGCCAGCAGCGTAGATGGGGCTAGCGGTAATGAGCAGTTCTTC. Protein: CASSVDGASGNEQFF.

The rearrangement joins TRBV9 to TRBJ2-3, with a tentative D call TRBD1 (6 bases). This CDR3 is built from 17 residues. Germline CDR1 SGDLS, CDR2 YYNGEE. Trimming removed 2 bases from V and 0 bases from J, with 16 bases in between. CDR3 DNA: TGTGCCAGCAGCGTCGGACAGACGCAATTTAGCACAGATACGCAGTATTTT. It translates to CASSVGQTQFSTDTQYF.

The CDR3 spells CASSLRDGNIQYF. For the CDR3, the DNA is TGTGCCAGCAGTTTAAGGGATGGAAACATTCAGTACTTC. This sequence joins TRBV28 and TRBJ2-4; D gene ambiguous. V lost 2 bases, J lost 6 bases, and 8 bases lay in between. The CDR3 contains 13 residues. Germline CDR1 and CDR2: MDHEN and SYDVKM. The full variable domain, with the rest looked up from reference TRBV28 and TRBJ2-4, is DVKVTQSSRYLVKRTGEKVFLECVQDMDHENMFWYRQDPGLGLRLIYFSYDVKMKEKGDIPEGYSVSREKKERFSLILESASTNQTSMYLCASSLRDGNIQYFGAGTRLSVL.

This clone was recorded a few times. The sample holds other DNA sequences that translate to the same CDR3. This chain connects TRBV5-5 to TRBJ1-1; D call uncertain. CDR3 length: 12 residues. Germline loops: CDR1 SGHKS, CDR2 YYEKEE (reference sequence). V dropped 0 bases and J dropped 7 bases, with 7 bases sitting between them. CDR3 sequence: CASSLGVNEAFF. As DNA, the CDR3 is TGTGCCAGCAGCTTGGGAGTAAATGAAGCTTTCTTT.

This sequence joins TRBV10-3 and TRBJ2-7; 12 bases are shared with TRBD2. This CDR3 is 15 amino acids long. V lost 7 bases to trimming and J lost 1 base; unmatched junction nucleotides: 5. The V gene's germline CDR1 is ENHRY and CDR2 SYGVKD. In nucleotides, the CDR3 is TGTGCCATCACCTCTGGACTAGCGGGGTCCTACGAGCAGTACTTC. Its protein is CAITSGLAGSYEQYF.

The chain combines TRBV11-2 with TRBJ2-3; possible D gene TRBD1, 6 bases. Trimming took off 0 bases at V and 7 bases at J, with 14 bases between the two ends. The CDR3 sequence is 15 residues long. Germline V lookup: CDR1 SGHAT, CDR2 FQNNGV. Here the CDR3 reads CASSLDRDTGYTQYF. DNA of the CDR3: TGTGCCAGCAGCTTAGATCGGGACACTGGATATACGCAGTATTTT.

This sequence joins TRBV4-1 and TRBJ1-2, with D possibly TRBD1 on 5 matching bases. Trimming removed 0 bases from V and 8 bases from J, with 16 bases in between. Per germline, CDR1 MGHRA and CDR2 YSYEKL. The CDR3 spans 15 residues. The CDR3 loop reads CASSQDRTLPTGYTF. The CDR3 DNA reads as TGCGCCAGCAGCCAAGATAGGACACTCCCAACAGGCTACACCTTC.

The chain employs TRBV27 and TRBJ2-1; D is unclear. V was shortened by 6 bases and J by 4 bases, with 13 bases between the two germline ends. The length of the CDR3 is 14 residues. In germline, CDR1 is MNHEY, CDR2 SMNVEV (reference sequence). CDR3 amino acids: CASRTRSGYNEQFF. In DNA form, the CDR3 reads TGTGCCAGCAGGACCCGGTCAGGTTACAATGAGCAGTTCTTC.

The V gene is TRBV19, the J gene TRBJ1-5, with D possibly matching TRBD1 (5 bases). Germline lookup yields CDR1 LNHDA and CDR2 SQIVND (reference sequence). The CDR3 sequence is 13 residues long. V lost 8 bases, J lost 4 bases, and 12 bases lay in between. CDR3 region: CASDAGTNQPQHF. CDR3 coding DNA: TGTGCCAGTGATGCGGGGACTAATCAGCCCCAGCATTTT. The full variable domain, its missing parts supplied by reference TRBV19 and TRBJ1-5, is DGGITQSPKYLFRKEGQNVTLSCEQNLNHDAMYWYRQDPGQGLRLIYYSQIVNDFQKGDIAEGYSVSREKKESFPLTVTSAQKNPTAFYLCASDAGTNQPQHFGDGTRLSIL.

This clone was seen only once. The rearrangement links TRBV9 to TRBJ2-2; D remains ambiguous. Germline V gene lookup returns CDR1 SGDLS and CDR2 YYNGEE. There are 15 residues in the CDR3. Trimming cost V 0 bases and J 4 bases, with 10 bases left between them. The CDR3 region is CASSVASVGTGELFF. The CDR3 nucleotides are TGTGCCAGCAGCGTAGCGAGCGTTGGCACCGGGGAGCTGTTTTTT. The full variable domain, its missing parts supplied by reference TRBV9 and TRBJ2-2, is DSGVTQTPKHLITATGQRVTLRCSPRSGDLSVYWYQQSLDQGLQFLIQYYNGEERAKGNILERFSAQQFPDLHSELNLSSLELGDSALYFCASSVASVGTGELFFGEGSRLTVL.